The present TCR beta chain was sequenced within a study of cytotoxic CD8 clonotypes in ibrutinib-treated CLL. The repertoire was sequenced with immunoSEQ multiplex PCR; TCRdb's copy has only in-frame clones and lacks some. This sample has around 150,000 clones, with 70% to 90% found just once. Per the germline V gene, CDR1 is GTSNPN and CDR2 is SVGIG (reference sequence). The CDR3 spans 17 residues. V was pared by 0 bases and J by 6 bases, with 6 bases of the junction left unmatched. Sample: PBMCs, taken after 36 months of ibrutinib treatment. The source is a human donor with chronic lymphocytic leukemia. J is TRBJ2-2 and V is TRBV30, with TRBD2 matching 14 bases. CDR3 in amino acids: CAWSVRTSGRRAGELFF. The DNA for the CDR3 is TGTGCCTGGAGTGTACGGACTAGCGGGAGGAGGGCCGGGGAGCTGTTTTTT. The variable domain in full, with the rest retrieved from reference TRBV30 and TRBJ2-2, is SQTIHQWPATLVQPVGSPLSLECTVEGTSNPNLYWYRQAAGRGLQLLFYSVGIGQISSEVPQNLSASRPQDRQFILSSKKLLLSDSGFYLCAWSVRTSGRRAGELFFGEGSRLTVL.